This record concerns one T cell receptor beta chain sequence. Its specificity is unknown. After removal of 3 bases from V and 13 bases from J, the junction contained 9 bases not matched to a gene. The CDR3 covers 13 residues. Germline V CDR1 and CDR2: MRHNA, SNTAGT. The sample originates from a study of T cell responses to AZD1222 COVID-19 vaccine. Study results and caveats: The CD4 TCRs associated with vaccination extended across spike and predominated at 160-218 and 743-854.

Sequencing was performed with immunoSEQ multiplex PCR; in TCRdb, only in-frame clones are kept and a portion is missing. The sample yields approximately 130,000 clones, nearly 90% seen once. The source is an adult who received the AZD1222 COVID-19 vaccine. The source was peripheral blood, collected 28 days after the second AZD1222 dose. The chain carries TRBV6-4 and TRBJ2-1, with 7 bases aligning to TRBD2. The CDR3 is CASSELSPGLQFF. CDR3 coding DNA: TGTGCCAGCAGTGAGCTAAGCCCGGGACTACAGTTCTTC.